Given below is one TCR beta chain in context. Its specificity is unknown. cDNA molecules carried unique molecular identifiers, and template switching added a universal primer site. One entry per CDR3 protein, called by TCRdb with MiXCR from the 5' RACE reads. Of a few hundred thousand distinct CDR3 sequences in the sample, about 18% were seen once. J lost 8 bases, V lost 2 bases, and 7 bases had no gene match. Germline lookup yields CDR1 KGHDR and CDR2 SFDVKD. The CDR3 covers 16 residues. This entry belongs to a study of identical twins. Study-wide points: Compared with models, monozygotic twins showed more out-of-frame TCR alpha sharing.

This TCR came from a man aged 45-65 years in good health. Sequencing was performed on naive T cells sorted from blood. This sequence joins TRBV24-1 and TRBJ2-1; TRBD1 matches 11 bases. In DNA form, the CDR3 reads TGTGCCACCAGTGATTGGACCGGGACAGGGGGGCATGAGCAGTTCTTC. Translating gives CATSDWTGTGGHEQFF.